The rows below give T cell receptor beta chains drawn from one sample of a study of blood T cells in healthy people across ages. TCRdb passed the 5' RACE reads through MiXCR, listing each CDR3 protein once. The sample carries more than 700,000 distinct CDR3 sequences, about half recorded once. Sequenced input: blood. The receptors come from an elderly man in good health. The CDR3 runs from the conserved cysteine through the conserved F or W. D genes are given only for firm matches. Size is stated for part of the rows, as once, few or many counts, or as a class when the clone is expanded.

>TRBJ1-6|NA|NA|TRBV7-2
TGTGCCAGCAGCTTAAGGAGGAGGGGGTCAAATGATTCACCCCTCCACTTT
CASSLRRRGSNDSPLHF
>TRBJ2-7|NA|NA|TRBV3-1
TGTGCCAGCAGCCAAGACTGGATCTCCTACGAGCAGTACTTC
CASSQDWISYEQYF
>TRBJ2-7|few|TRBD1|TRBV7-9
TGTGCCAGCAGCTTCGAATTCGGGACAGGGACCTACGAGCAGTACTTC
CASSFEFGTGTYEQYF
>TRBJ1-1|NA|TRBD1|TRBV7-2
TGTGCCAGCAGTTTAGGACAGGGACCCACTGAAGCTTTCTTT
CASSLGQGPTEAFF
>TRBJ2-2|NA|NA|TRBV5-1
TGCGCCAGCAGCTTTGGCGGAGCGGGGAACACCGGGGAGCTGTTTTTT
CASSFGGAGNTGELFF
>TRBJ2-3|few|TRBD1|TRBV27
TGTGCCAGCAGTTTAGCCAGGGGGCAGGATACGCAGTATTTT
CASSLARGQDTQYF
>TRBJ2-4|few|NA|TRBV11-2
TGTGCCAGCAGCCAACGCCCCCATCAACATAGACAGGAGGTAGCCAAAAACATTCAGTACTTC
CASSQRPHQHRQEVAKNIQYF
>TRBJ2-5|few|TRBD2|TRBV20-1
TGCAGTGCTAAAACTAGCGGGAACAATGAGCAGTACTTC
CSAKTSGNNEQYF
>TRBJ2-5|NA|TRBD2|TRBV20-1
TGCAGTGCTAGAGTCGGGACTAGCGGGAGACAAGAGACCCAGTACTTC
CSARVGTSGRQETQYF
>TRBJ1-2|few|NA|TRBV24-1
TGTGCCACCAGTGATCCGTGGGGCAGTGTGACTGGTGGCTACACCTTC
CATSDPWGSVTGGYTF
>TRBJ2-1|NA|TRBD1|TRBV10-3
TGTGCCATCAGTTCGGGACAGGGGGGGAATGAGCAGTTCTTC
CAISSGQGGNEQFF
>TRBJ2-7|few|TRBD2|TRBV3-1
TGTGCCAGCAGCCAAGCTAGCGGAGTCTACGAGCAGTACTTC
CASSQASGVYEQYF
>TRBJ2-5|few|NA|TRBV3-1
TGTGCCAGCAGCCAACAGGTGGGACGGGAGACCCAGTACTTC
CASSQQVGRETQYF
>TRBJ2-1|NA|TRBD1|TRBV7-9
TGTGCCAGCAGCGTACCCAGGGGGACCTACTACAATGAGCAGTTCTTC
CASSVPRGTYYNEQFF
>TRBJ1-4|few|NA|TRBV3-1
TGTGCCAGCAGCCAAGATGCCGGGACTAGGGCGAATGAACTGTTTTTT
CASSQDAGTRANELFF
>TRBJ1-2|NA|TRBD1|TRBV5-1
TGCGCCAGCAGCTGGGACAGCGTTAACTATGGCTACACCTTC
CASSWDSVNYGYTF
>TRBJ1-4|NA|NA|TRBV4-2
TGTGCCAGCAGCCAGGATCGGGCGCGGAGTGAAAAACTGTTTTTT
CASSQDRARSEKLFF
>TRBJ1-5|once|NA|TRBV6-6
TGTGCCAGCAGTTACTCCCCCGGTAATCAGCCCCAGCATTTT
CASSYSPGNQPQHF
>TRBJ2-7|few|NA|TRBV10-3
TGTGCCATCAGTGAGGGAAGTATATCCTACGAGCAGTACTTC
CAISEGSISYEQYF
>TRBJ1-1|NA|NA|TRBV4-2
TGTGCCAGCAGCCAACTAAAACAGGGGAACACTGAAGCTTTCTTT
CASSQLKQGNTEAFF
>TRBJ2-7|NA|TRBD2|TRBV7-9
TGTGCCAGCAGCCCACCTAGCGGGAGTTACGAGCGGTACTTC
CASSPPSGSYERYF
>TRBJ2-2|NA|NA|TRBV7-8
TGTGCCAGCAGACCAGACCGGGAGAGGTTTAGGGAGCTGTTTTTT
CASRPDRERFRELFF
>TRBJ1-1|NA|NA|TRBV5-1
TGCGCCAGCAGCAAAGGCCCCATGAACACTGAAGCTTTCTTT
CASSKGPMNTEAFF
>TRBJ1-2|NA|NA|TRBV18
TGTGCCAGCTCCCCCTTAAGCCAGCCTGGGGCGTCTGACTATGGCTACACCTTC
CASSPLSQPGASDYGYTF
>TRBJ2-7|once|TRBD1|TRBV6-5
TGTGCCAGCAGTTACGAAACAGGGGGCTACAATGAGCAGTACTTC
CASSYETGGYNEQYF
>TRBJ2-7|NA|NA|TRBV7-9
TGTGCCAGCAGCTCTTTGGACGGCTCGAGCTCCTACAATGAGCAGTACTTC
CASSSLDGSSSYNEQYF
>TRBJ2-7|NA|NA|TRBV7-6
TGTGCCAGCAGCTTAGGGCCCGGGGGCCTGACAAGCTCCTACGAGCAGTACTTC
CASSLGPGGLTSSYEQYF
>TRBJ2-7|NA|TRBD2|TRBV4-3
TGCGCCAGCAGCCAGGTGGGGGGGAGCGGCTACGAGCAGTACTTC
CASSQVGGSGYEQYF
>TRBJ2-1|NA|TRBD2|TRBV20-1
TGCAGTGCTAGTGACCCGGGACTAGCGGGAGGACTTAACTACAATGAGCAGTTCTTC
CSASDPGLAGGLNYNEQFF
>TRBJ2-3|NA|TRBD2|TRBV7-9
TGTGCCAGCAGCTCGATTCGGACTAGCGGCACAGATACGCAGTATTTT
CASSSIRTSGTDTQYF
>TRBJ2-7|once|TRBD2|TRBV20-1
TGCAGTGCTAGCCCTAGCGGGGGCTCCTACGAGCAGTACTTC
CSASPSGGSYEQYF
>TRBJ2-1|few|NA|TRBV20-1
TGCAGTGCTAGGACCCGGGACGGCTCCTACAATGAGCAGTTCTTC
CSARTRDGSYNEQFF
>TRBJ2-5|NA|NA|TRBV12-3/TRBV12-4
TGTGCCAGCAGTTTAAAGCGGGCTCGGGAGACCCAGTACTTC
CASSLKRARETQYF